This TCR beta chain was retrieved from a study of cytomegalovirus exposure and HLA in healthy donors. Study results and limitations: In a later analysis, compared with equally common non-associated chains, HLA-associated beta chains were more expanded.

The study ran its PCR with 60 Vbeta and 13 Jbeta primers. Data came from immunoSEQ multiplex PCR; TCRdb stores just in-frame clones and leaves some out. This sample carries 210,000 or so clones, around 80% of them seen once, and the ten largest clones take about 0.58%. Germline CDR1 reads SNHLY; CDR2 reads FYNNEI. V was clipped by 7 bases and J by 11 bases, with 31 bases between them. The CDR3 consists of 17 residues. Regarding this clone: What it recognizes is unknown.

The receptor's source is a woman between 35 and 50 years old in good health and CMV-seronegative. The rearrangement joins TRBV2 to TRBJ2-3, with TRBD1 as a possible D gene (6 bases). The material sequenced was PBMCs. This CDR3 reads CASNALFGDRSQGGQYF. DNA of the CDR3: TGTGCCAGCAATGCTCTTTTTGGGGACCGCTCACAAGGGGGGCAGTATTTT. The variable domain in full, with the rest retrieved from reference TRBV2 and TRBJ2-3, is EPEVTQTPSHQVTQMGQEVILRCVPISNHLYFYWYRQILGQKVEFLVSFYNNEISEKSEIFDDQFSVERPDGSNFTLKIRSTKLEDSAMYFCASNALFGDRSQGGQYFGPGTRLTVL.